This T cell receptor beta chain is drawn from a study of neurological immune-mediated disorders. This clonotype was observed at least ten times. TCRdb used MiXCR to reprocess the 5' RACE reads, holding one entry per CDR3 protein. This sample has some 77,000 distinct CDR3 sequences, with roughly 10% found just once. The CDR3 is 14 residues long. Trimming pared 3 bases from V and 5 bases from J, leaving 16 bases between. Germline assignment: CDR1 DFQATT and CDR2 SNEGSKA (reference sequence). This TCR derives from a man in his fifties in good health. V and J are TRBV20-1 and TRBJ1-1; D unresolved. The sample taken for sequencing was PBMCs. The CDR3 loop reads CSARDGSMGTEAFF. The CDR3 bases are TGCAGTGCTAGGGACGGGTCAATGGGGACTGAAGCTTTCTTT.